This section outlines one T cell receptor (beta chain) sequence together with its context. Its antigen remains unidentified. This record belongs to a study of CD8 T cells in ankylosing spondylitis. Findings and caveats of the study: A number of the motif variants had already been described in reactive arthritis synovial fluid and blood. Characteristic of ankylosing spondylitis blood, it appeared, was a TCR beta motif comprising roughly 8 highly homologous variants. Disease-linked clones had a CD8+ phenotype and relatively low frequency in peripheral blood.

TCRdb reprocessed the 5' RACE reads via MiXCR and lists one record per CDR3 protein. The sample shows under 950,000 distinct CDR3 sequences, roughly 20% of them seen only once. This clonotype was sampled from a male donor with ankylosing spondylitis. The material sequenced was blood, either unsorted or a sorted T cell fraction (not recorded which).

The CDR3 is CASSPLGGNSYEQYF. The CDR3 DNA follows: TGTGCCAGCAGCCCCCTCGGGGGGAACTCCTACGAGCAGTACTTC. J is TRBJ2-7 and V is TRBV14; 7 nucleotides match TRBD2. The V and J ends lost 4 bases and 0 bases, in that order; junction bases with no gene match: 6. Per the germline V gene, CDR1 is SGHDN and CDR2 is FVKESK. The CDR3 has 15 amino acids.